One and the same sample provided the 20 T cell receptor beta chains below, sequenced in a study of T cell clonality in common variable immunodeficiency. Their antigens remain unidentified. Profiling relied on immunoSEQ multiplex PCR, and the TCRdb table lists in-frame clones only, not all of them. Recorded here are about 23,000 clones, none singletons. Study outcomes and limitations: Reportedly, TCR beta sequences from common variable immunodeficiency showed fewer deletions and N-nucleotide insertions.

Material for sequencing was peripheral blood mononuclear cells. Every receptor here comes from a human donor with common variable immunodeficiency.

With respect to this clone: Sequencing ends 3 residues short of the CDR3 end; the germline J gene provides the rest. The chain employs TRBV5-1 and TRBJ2-3, with 9 bases fitting TRBD2. Germline CDR1 is SGHRS and CDR2 is YFSETQ. After removal of 0 bases from V and 2 bases from J, the junction contained 4 bases not matched to a gene. The CDR3 runs 16 residues. The CDR3 protein is CASSLGSSGITDTQYF. CDR3 DNA (partial): TGCGCCAGCAGCTTGGGGTCTAGCGGGATCACAGATACG.

This clone was recorded at least ten times. The read ends 3 residues before the CDR3 terminus; that terminus is restored from the germline J gene. This chain uses TRBV5-1 with TRBJ2-2; no definite D call. Trimming stripped 4 bases from V and 5 bases from J, with 6 bases between. Germline V gene lookup returns CDR1 SGHRS and CDR2 YFSETQ. This CDR3 is built from 12 residues. CDR3: CASSQSTGELFF. CDR3 DNA (partial): TGCGCCAGCAGCCAGAGTACCGGGGAG.

This clone has at least ten counts. The CDR3 goes on 3 residues after the read ends, and that part is filled in from the germline J gene. The V gene is TRBV5-6, the J gene TRBJ2-1; 8 positions agree with TRBD1. Losses at the gene ends were 3 bases for V and 2 bases for J; bases not matched to a gene: 4. The CDR3 consists of 15 residues. Germline CDR1 SGHDT, CDR2 YYEEEE. Incomplete CDR3 DNA: TGTGCCAGCAGCTACGGACAGGGCGCCTACAATGAG. Translating it yields CASSYGQGAYNE. The CDR3 in full is CASSYGQGAYNEQFF.

Comment on this clone: The read falls 3 residues short of the CDR3 end, and the missing part is taken from the germline J gene. The genes are TRBV6-2 or TRBV6-3 and TRBJ1-5; the D gene is possibly TRBD1 (5 bases). CDR1 is MNHEY and CDR2 is SVGEGT in the germline V gene. The CDR3 is made up of 14 amino acids. The germline V and J ends were trimmed by 2 bases and 4 bases, with 9 bases remaining between them. CDR3 region: CASSYGAVNQPQHF. Partial CDR3 DNA: TGTGCCAGCAGTTACGGGGCAGTAAATCAGCCC.

In regard to this clone: The sequence runs out 3 residues before the end of the CDR3; the remainder is reconstructed from the germline J gene. The J gene is TRBJ2-5, the V gene TRBV13, with unresolved D. V dropped 2 bases and J dropped 4 bases, with 8 bases sitting between them. Per germline, CDR1 PRHDT and CDR2 FYEKMQ (reference sequence). The CDR3 is made up of 13 amino acids. Incomplete CDR3 DNA: TGTGCCAGCAGCTTACTAGTCGGAGAGACC. Translated: CASSLLVGET. In full, the CDR3 reads CASSLLVGETQYF. Drawing the rest from reference TRBV13 and TRBJ2-5, the complete variable domain is AAGVIQSPRHLIKEKRETATLKCYPIPRHDTVYWYQQGPGQDPQFLISFYEKMQSDKGSIPDRFSAQQFSDYHSELNMSSLELGDSALYFCASSLLVGETQYFGPGTRLLVL.

This clone was detected ten times or more. The read gets to within 3 residues of the CDR3 end, and the germline J gene fills in the rest. This chain connects TRBV7-8 to TRBJ2-5, with 13 bases identical to TRBD2. The germline gives CDR1 SGHVS, CDR2 FQNEAQ. The CDR3 runs 16 residues. V dropped 1 base and J dropped 4; count of bases not matched to a gene: 3. The DNA read from the CDR3 is TGTGCCAGCAGCTTAGACAGGACTAGCGGGGGAGAGACC. Translation gives CASSLDRTSGGET. The whole CDR3 sequence reads CASSLDRTSGGETQYF.

This clone came up a few times. The sequenced fragment ends 3 residues before the CDR3 boundary, so the rest is inferred from the germline J gene. The chain joins TRBV5-1 to TRBJ2-7, with a weak D call TRBD2 (5 bases). V lost 1 base and J 6 bases, leaving 14 bases between the germline ends. Per the germline V gene, CDR1 is SGHRS and CDR2 is YFSETQ. The CDR3 is 14 amino acids. The CDR3 bases that were read are TGCGCCAGCAGCTTGTCGGGGTCTCAAGGCGAG. Protein: CASSLSGSQGE. The whole CDR3 region reads CASSLSGSQGEQYF.

This clone came up many times. The read ends 3 residues before the CDR3 terminus; that terminus is restored from the germline J gene. V is TRBV18 and J is TRBJ1-2; TRBD1 agrees at 7 bases. The CDR3 has 13 amino acids. V dropped 3 bases and J dropped 5; count of bases not matched to a gene: 3. Germline loops: CDR1 KGHSH, CDR2 LQKENI. The sequenced part of the CDR3 DNA is TGTGCCAGCTCACCCGGGACAGAGTATGGC. Translating it yields CASSPGTEYG. The complete CDR3 sequence is CASSPGTEYGYTF.

This clone was counted only a few times. The read ends 3 residues shy of where the CDR3 ends; the end is completed using the germline J gene. The chain recombines TRBV5-1 with TRBJ1-1, with 7 bases lining up with TRBD1. Germline V lookup: CDR1 SGHRS, CDR2 YFSETQ. V lost 9 bases, J lost 2 bases, and 13 bases stayed unmatched. This CDR3 has 15 amino acids. The CDR3: CATGAGGMGNTEAFF. CDR3 bases read: TGCGCCACAGGCGCAGGGGGGATGGGAAACACTGAA. Full variable domain (remainder filled in from reference TRBV5-1 and TRBJ1-1): KAGVTQTPRYLIKTRGQQVTLSCSPISGHRSVSWYQQTPGQGLQFLFEYFSETQRNKGNFPGRFSGRQFSNSRSEMNVSTLELGDSALYLCATGAGGMGNTEAFFGQGTRLTVV.

The sample holds a few counts of this clone. The read ends 3 residues early relative to the CDR3; the germline J gene fills the gap. This rearrangement joins TRBV20-1 to TRBJ2-1, with TRBD2 identical over 10 bases. Trimming at V came to 0 bases and at J to 0 bases, leaving 14 bases not matched to a gene. The CDR3 extends over 20 amino acids. CDR1 DFQATT and CDR2 SNEGSKA come from the germline V gene (reference sequence). Partial CDR3 DNA: TGCAGTGCTAGAGATCTCCGCGGGCTAGCGGGGGCCAGCTCCTACAATGAG. Protein: CSARDLRGLAGASSYNE. The CDR3 reads in full as CSARDLRGLAGASSYNEQFF.

Worth noting for this clone: Read coverage stops 3 residues before the CDR3 terminus; the germline J gene supplies the remainder. The chain recombines TRBV7-2 with TRBJ2-7; D is uncertain. Germline CDR1 reads SGHTA; CDR2 reads FQGNSA. The CDR3 sequence is 13 residues long. Trimming left V 3 bases short and J 6 bases short, with 12 bases between. The CDR3 reads CASSFSQSGEQYF. The DNA read from the CDR3 is TGTGCCAGCAGCTTCTCCCAATCGGGCGAG.

Remarks on this clone: An end of the junction differs from the germline gene, which may be a read error. The read terminates 3 residues ahead of where the CDR3 ends, so the germline J gene completes it. The V call is TRBV7-2, the J call TRBJ2-7; the match to TRBD2 covers 8 bases. From germline, CDR1 is SGHTA and CDR2 FQGNSA. The CDR3 has 15 amino acids. The CDR3 bases that were read are TGTGCCGGCAGCCGCGGGGGGCCCGCCTCCTACGAG. Amino acid sequence: CAGSRGGPASYE. The full CDR3 sequence reads CAGSRGGPASYEQYF.

This clone was seen ten or more times. The CDR3 goes on 3 residues after the read ends, and that part is filled in from the germline J gene. The chain recombines TRBV30 with TRBJ2-7; 9 bases are a match to TRBD1. Germline V gene data show CDR1 as GTSNPN and CDR2 as SVGIG (reference sequence). Trimming removed 3 bases from V and 3 bases from J; junction bases left unmatched: 6. This CDR3 has 14 amino acids. The covered CDR3 bases are TGTGCCTGGAGGTACAGGGGGCCAGACTACGAG. Its protein is CAWRYRGPDYE. From start to end, the CDR3 is CAWRYRGPDYEQYF.

At least ten counts were recorded for this clone. The read halts 3 residues ahead of the CDR3 end, with the missing end drawn from the germline J gene. This sequence joins TRBV7-2 and TRBJ1-2; 10 positions match TRBD1. V shed 6 bases and J 3 bases; nucleotides not matched to a gene: 7. Germline assignment: CDR1 SGHTA and CDR2 FQGNSA. The CDR3 is made up of 15 amino acids. The CDR3 loop is CASRRPGQGYYGYTF. CDR3 DNA, as far as it was read: TGTGCCAGCAGACGACCGGGACAGGGGTACTATGGC.

This clone was observed many times. The read terminates 3 residues before the CDR3 end, so the remaining end is supplied by the germline J gene. The gene calls are TRBV29-1 and TRBJ1-1; possible D gene TRBD1, 6 bases. This CDR3 contains 14 residues. Trimming took 3 bases from V and 0 from J, leaving 11 bases between them. Germline V gene data show CDR1 as SQVTM and CDR2 as ANQGSEA. CDR3: CSVDSGTLNTEAFF. The DNA read from the CDR3 is TGCAGCGTTGATTCCGGGACATTGAACACTGAA.

There are a few counts of this clone. The CDR3 extends 3 residues past the end of the read, so its final part is completed from the germline J gene. The chain carries TRBV5-1 and TRBJ2-7, with TRBD2 identical over 10 bases. J lost 2 bases, V lost 4 bases, and 6 bases had no gene match. Germline V gene data show CDR1 as SGHRS and CDR2 as YFSETQ. CDR3 size: 15 residues. Partial CDR3 DNA: TGCGCCAGCAGCAAGCTAGCGGGAGCCCCCTACGAG. The encoded protein is CASSKLAGAPYE. The entire CDR3 sequence reads CASSKLAGAPYEQYF.

This clone was found many times. From the germline J gene comes the end of the CDR3, since the read stops 3 residues before it. The V and J genes are TRBV29-1 and TRBJ1-2; 7 bases fit TRBD1. Germline assignment: CDR1 SQVTM and CDR2 ANQGSEA. Germline trimming cut 7 bases from V and 3 bases from J; bases unmatched to any gene: 5. This CDR3 region has 12 residues. CDR3 DNA (partial): TGCAGCGCAACAGGGGTCGACTATGGC. Residues: CSATGVDYG. The entire CDR3 protein reads CSATGVDYGYTF.

This clone was found many times. The read stops 3 residues short of the end of the CDR3; the missing end is completed from the germline J gene. The chain carries TRBV20-1 and TRBJ2-3; the match to TRBD2 covers 9 bases. V shed 6 bases, J shed 5 bases, and the junction held 9 bases outside the gene matches. The CDR3 loop spans 14 amino acids. Germline assignment: CDR1 DFQATT and CDR2 SNEGSKA (reference sequence). CDR3 bases read: TGCAGTGCCGGGGGGGCGGGAGGGTTAGATACG. Translation: CSAGGAGGLDT. The CDR3 as a whole reads CSAGGAGGLDTQYF.

This clone was counted at least ten times. The CDR3 goes on 3 residues after the read ends, and that part is filled in from the germline J gene. J is TRBJ2-7 and V is TRBV29-1, with 7 bases lining up with TRBD2. The junction had 1 base not matched to a gene; V was cut back by 4 bases and J by 4 bases. The length of the CDR3 is 11 residues. Germline CDR1 SQVTM, CDR2 ANQGSEA. Partial CDR3 DNA: TGCAGCGTTGGGACTAGTTACGAG. This sequence encodes CSVGTSYE. The entire CDR3 is CSVGTSYEQYF.

This clone was found a few times. The sequenced fragment ends 3 residues before the CDR3 boundary, so the rest is inferred from the germline J gene. The chain recombines TRBV7-6 with TRBJ1-1, with TRBD1 as a possible D gene (5 bases). Between the trimmed V and J ends, which lost 8 bases and 1 base, there was a span of 11 bases. Germline-derived CDR1 and CDR2 are SGHVS and FNYEAQ. This CDR3 contains 13 residues. Incomplete CDR3 DNA: TGTGCCAGCGCCCCGGGGGGGAACACTGAA. Translated: CASAPGGNTE. In full, the CDR3 is CASAPGGNTEAFF.